The rows below give T cell receptor beta chains drawn from one sample of a study of T cell responses to AZD1222 COVID-19 vaccine. TCRdb's table, derived via immunoSEQ multiplex PCR, lists solely in-frame clones and lacks some. The sample holds nearly 90,000 clones, roughly 90% seen once. The specimen was peripheral blood, collected on day 0 of AZD1222 vaccination. The receptors were gathered from an adult in good health. Both conserved end residues are part of each CDR3. The D gene is left open where the match is weak. The listing skips clone size in some rows; elsewhere it reads once, few, many or a size class.

abundance	v_gene	j_gene	d_gene	CDR3aa	CDR3nt
NA	TRBV6-2/TRBV6-3	TRBJ1-1	NA	CASSGNRVENTEAFF	TGTGCCAGCAGTGGAAACAGGGTAGAGAACACTGAAGCTTTCTTT
NA	TRBV10-2	TRBJ1-1	NA	CASSASQSDTEAFF	TGCGCCAGCAGTGCCTCCCAATCCGACACTGAAGCTTTCTTT
NA	TRBV29-1	TRBJ1-1	NA	CSSAGSTEAFF	TGCAGCTCTGCGGGTTCCACTGAAGCTTTCTTT
NA	TRBV27	TRBJ2-3	NA	CASSHLKSTDTQYF	TGTGCCAGCAGTCACCTCAAGAGCACAGATACGCAGTATTTT
NA	TRBV5-1	TRBJ1-1	TRBD1	CASRSAQGADTEAFF	TGCGCCAGCAGGTCTGCACAGGGGGCGGACACTGAAGCTTTCTTT
few	TRBV7-3	TRBJ2-2	NA	CASSPNDRLTGELFF	TGTGCCAGCAGCCCAAACGACAGACTCACCGGGGAGCTGTTTTTT
NA	TRBV28	TRBJ2-7	NA	CASSSPPPFTYEQYF	TGTGCCAGCAGTTCACCGCCACCGTTTACCTACGAGCAGTACTTC
NA	TRBV7-8	TRBJ1-5	NA	CASSLGSGVYSNQPQHF	TGTGCCAGCAGCTTAGGGTCGGGGGTTTATAGCAATCAGCCCCAGCATTTT
NA	TRBV18	TRBJ2-4	NA	CASLDLAKNIQYF	TGTGCCAGCTTAGACCTAGCCAAAAACATTCAGTACTTC
NA	TRBV9	TRBJ2-1	TRBD2	CASSPGGPGINNEQFF	TGTGCCAGCAGCCCGGGGGGGCCTGGAATAAACAATGAGCAGTTCTTC
NA	TRBV5-6	TRBJ2-1	NA	CASSSRGDNEQFF	TGTGCCAGCAGCTCCAGGGGGGACAATGAGCAGTTCTTC
once	TRBV9	TRBJ2-7	TRBD2	CASSATWRRTSHYEQYF	TGTGCCAGCAGCGCCACCTGGCGTCGGACTAGTCACTACGAGCAGTACTTC
NA	TRBV6-2/TRBV6-3	TRBJ1-5	TRBD1	CASSVTQGFNQPQHF	TGTGCCAGCAGTGTCACACAGGGGTTCAATCAGCCCCAGCATTTT
NA	TRBV27	TRBJ1-2	NA	CASSFRRVGGYTF	TGTGCCAGCAGTTTCCGCCGCGTGGGGGGCTACACCTTC
NA	TRBV29-1	TRBJ1-1	NA	CSVATGNTEAFF	TGCAGCGTTGCTACAGGGAACACTGAAGCTTTCTTT
NA	TRBV13	TRBJ2-7	TRBD2	CASSSSGRATYEQYF	TGTGCCAGCAGCTCAAGCGGGAGGGCCACCTACGAGCAGTACTTC
NA	TRBV5-8	TRBJ2-5	NA	CASSLYHQETQYF	TGTGCCAGCAGCTTGTATCACCAAGAGACCCAGTACTTC
NA	TRBV18	TRBJ2-6	TRBD1	CASSIRTGEISGANVLTF	TGTGCCAGCTCAATTAGAACAGGGGAAATATCTGGGGCCAACGTCCTGACTTTC